These 4 T cell receptor beta chains came from one sample sequenced in a study of beta chain features in type 1 diabetes. Expressed TCRB transcripts were sequenced because the entire RNA isolate underwent reverse transcription. The repertoire was sequenced with immunoSEQ multiplex PCR; TCRdb's copy has only in-frame clones and lacks some. The repertoire holds 450,000 to 550,000 clones, around 30% seen once, with around 0.065% in the top ten. The sequenced sample consisted of naive CD4+ T cells from blood. The receptors stem from a man younger than 35 in good health.

The V and J genes are TRBV7-2 and TRBJ2-5; D is possibly TRBD1 (6 bases). The V gene lost 5 bases and the J gene lost 0 bases, with 10 bases spanning the gap. This CDR3 contains 14 residues. CDR1 and CDR2 (germline): SGHTA, FQGNSA. The CDR3 DNA reads TGTGCCAGCAGCCGACAGGCCAACCAAGAGACCCAGTACTTC. Protein: CASSRQANQETQYF.

The chain couples TRBV27 to TRBJ1-2; D call uncertain. V was pared by 7 bases and J by 4 bases, with 10 bases between. The CDR3 consists of 12 residues. Germline lookup yields CDR1 MNHEY and CDR2 SMNVEV (reference sequence). The CDR3 DNA follows: TGTGCCAGCACCCTCCCCTTCTATGGCTACACCTTC. Residues: CASTLPFYGYTF.

This clone appeared a few times. The gene calls are TRBV29-1 and TRBJ2-6; 7 bases line up with TRBD2. J gave up 4 bases and V 7 bases, and 7 bases lay outside the gene matches. This CDR3 has 14 residues. Germline CDR1 and CDR2: SQVTM and ANQGSEA. The DNA for the CDR3 is TGCAGCGGCGTGGGAGGGGCAGGGGCCAACGTCCTGACTTTC. The encoded protein is CSGVGGAGANVLTF. Full variable domain (remainder filled in from reference TRBV29-1 and TRBJ2-6): SAVISQKPSRDICQRGTSLTIQCQVDSQVTMMFWYRQQPGQSLTLIATANQGSEATYESGFVIDKFPISRPNLTFSTLTVSNMSPEDSSIYLCSGVGGAGANVLTFGAGSRLTVL.

This clone was recorded a few times. The chain recombines TRBV30 with TRBJ2-4, with a possible D match to TRBD1 (5 bases). The CDR3 loop spans 14 amino acids. V lost 5 bases to trimming and J lost 8 bases, with 19 bases between them. Per the germline V gene, CDR1 is GTSNPN and CDR2 is SVGIG (reference sequence). DNA of the CDR3: TGTGCCTGGGGAACGGGCAGGGCCGGGCACATTCAGTACTTC. As protein: CAWGTGRAGHIQYF.